The TCR beta chain described here comes from a study of cytomegalovirus exposure and HLA in healthy donors. With regard to this clone: Its target is not known.

CDR3 length: 13 amino acids. Trimming pared 4 bases from V and 6 bases from J, leaving 12 bases between. The germline V gene has CDR1 SGHRS and CDR2 YFSETQ. Study-wide results and limits: The classifier, whose performance was assessed in both the original and validation cohorts, reportedly diagnosed cytomegalovirus status with high specificity and sensitivity. Usually a TCR sequence was rare, but some public TCRs were found in many donors. The authors confirmed in vitro that a few CMV-associated chains were specific for CMV antigens.

Some clones are missing from TCRdb's copy, which holds only in-frame ones; the method was immunoSEQ multiplex PCR. The sample yields 100,000 to 120,000 clones, roughly 89% seen once. The rearrangement links TRBV5-1 to TRBJ2-3; D not certain. The sequence derives from a young woman in good health and CMV-seronegative. The specimen sequenced was PBMCs. Here the CDR3 DNA reads TGCGCCAGCAGCCTTGGGCTCGCGGATACGCAGTATTTT. It yields the protein CASSLGLADTQYF.